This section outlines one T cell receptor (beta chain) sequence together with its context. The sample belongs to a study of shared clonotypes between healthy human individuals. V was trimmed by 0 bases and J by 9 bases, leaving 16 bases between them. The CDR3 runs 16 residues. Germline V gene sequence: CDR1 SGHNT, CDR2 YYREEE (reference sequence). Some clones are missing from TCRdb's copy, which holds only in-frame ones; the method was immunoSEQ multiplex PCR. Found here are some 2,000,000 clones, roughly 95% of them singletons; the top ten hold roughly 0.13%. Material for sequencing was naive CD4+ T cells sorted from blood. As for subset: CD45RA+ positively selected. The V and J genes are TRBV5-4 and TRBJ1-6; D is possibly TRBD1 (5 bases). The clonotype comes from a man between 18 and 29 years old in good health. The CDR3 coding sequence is TGTGCCAGCAGCTTGGATCGCAGGGCATCAGGTTCACCCCTCCACTTT. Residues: CASSLDRRASGSPLHF.